These 15 T cell receptor beta chains were all obtained from the same sample, sequenced in a study of OX40 agonist ivuxolimab in advanced cancers. TCRdb's copy holds only in-frame clones and misses some; the assay was immunoSEQ multiplex PCR. Counted here are 120,000 or so clones, about 93% occurring once; the ten biggest clones make up more than 0.15%. Here the sequenced sample was CD4+ or CD8+ T cells sorted from blood, taken in a trial of the OX40 agonist ivuxolimab. The source of these receptors is an adult with an advanced solid tumor such as melanoma, head and neck, liver or kidney cancer.

The V and J genes are TRBV4-3 and TRBJ2-3, with D unresolved. Germline lookup yields CDR1 LGHNA and CDR2 YSLEER. The V end lost 0 bases, the J end lost 0 bases, and 16 bases lay between the germline ends. This CDR3 contains 18 residues. CDR3 sequence: CASSQENPSETSTDTQYF. In DNA form, the CDR3 reads TGCGCCAGCAGCCAAGAGAATCCGAGTGAAACTAGCACAGATACGCAGTATTTT.

The chain joins TRBV20-1 to TRBJ2-7; D remains unclear. This CDR3 contains 11 residues. CDR1 is DFQATT and CDR2 is SNEGSKA in the germline V gene (reference sequence). Between the trimmed V and J ends, which lost 6 bases and 3 bases, there was a span of 9 bases. CDR3: CSAMTHYEQYF. The CDR3 DNA reads TGCAGTGCCATGACCCACTACGAGCAGTACTTC.

This clone was found once. The chain combines TRBV9 with TRBJ2-2; TRBD2 matches at 7 bases. This CDR3 comprises 17 residues. V was clipped by 0 bases and J by 1 base; unmatched bases: 6. Looked up from germline, CDR1 is SGDLS and CDR2 is YYNGEE. The CDR3 loop reads CASSVAGGAMNTGELFF. The CDR3 DNA follows: TGTGCCAGCAGCGTAGCGGGAGGTGCGATGAACACCGGGGAGCTGTTTTTT.

This clone was detected only once. The chain carries TRBV6-5 and TRBJ2-1; TRBD1 matches at 8 bases. This CDR3 has 16 amino acids. The junction had 6 bases not matched to a gene; V was cut back by 2 bases and J by 3 bases. The germline gives CDR1 MNHEY, CDR2 SVGAGI. The CDR3 sequence: CASSYHQTGDYNEQFF. DNA of the CDR3: TGTGCCAGCAGTTACCACCAGACAGGGGACTACAATGAGCAGTTCTTC.

This chain links TRBV7-2 with TRBJ1-1; D not certain. This CDR3 has 13 residues. Per germline, CDR1 SGHTA and CDR2 FQGNSA. V lost 2 bases, J lost 0 bases, and 4 bases lay in between. DNA of the CDR3: TGTGCCAGCAGCTTACAGGTGAACACTGAAGCTTTCTTT. This gives the protein CASSLQVNTEAFF.

The chain has TRBV27 and TRBJ2-7; D may be TRBD1 (6 bases). V was cut by 0 bases and J by 2 bases, with 26 bases left in between. The CDR3 extends over 20 amino acids. CDR1 and CDR2 (germline): MNHEY, SMNVEV (reference sequence). For the CDR3, the DNA is TGTGCCAGCAGTTTATCATTCCGAGCCGCAGGGGTTGGGGCCACCTACGAGCAGTACTTC. Its protein product is CASSLSFRAAGVGATYEQYF.

The chain uses TRBV5-4 and TRBJ2-5; 10 nucleotides match TRBD2. Per germline, CDR1 SGHNT and CDR2 YYREEE (reference sequence). With 3 bases clipped from V and 2 bases from J, the junction kept 7 bases outside the gene matches. The CDR3 totals 16 residues. Here the CDR3 DNA reads TGTGCCAGCAGCTGGGAAGCGGGAGGGATACAAGAGACCCAGTACTTC. Its protein product is CASSWEAGGIQETQYF. The full variable domain, its missing parts supplied by reference TRBV5-4 and TRBJ2-5, is ETGVTQSPTHLIKTRGQQVTLRCSSQSGHNTVSWYQQALGQGPQFIFQYYREEENGRGNFPPRFSGLQFPNYSSELNVNALELDDSALYLCASSWEAGGIQETQYFGPGTRLLVL.

The chain recombines TRBV28 with TRBJ2-7; no reliable D call. The V and J ends lost 1 base and 3 bases respectively, with 7 bases between them. The CDR3 contains 13 residues. In germline, CDR1 is MDHEN, CDR2 SYDVKM. The CDR3 DNA follows: TGTGCCAGCAGTTTATTTCCTGGCTACGAGCAGTACTTC. It encodes CASSLFPGYEQYF.

This chain joins TRBV2 and TRBJ1-5, with a tentative D call TRBD1 (5 bases). V lost 6 bases, J lost 3 bases, and 15 bases lay in between. Germline assignment: CDR1 SNHLY and CDR2 FYNNEI. The CDR3 runs to 15 residues. CDR3 residues: CASSQGRGYNQPQHF. CDR3 nucleotide sequence: TGTGCCAGCAGCCAGGGAAGGGGTTACAATCAGCCCCAGCATTTT.

The chain combines TRBV5-1 with TRBJ2-6; tentative D call: TRBD2 (5 bases). The CDR3 length is 16 residues. CDR1 is SGHRS, CDR2 YFSETQ, per germline. Trimming removed 0 bases at V and 0 bases at J, with 7 bases between. Written as DNA, the CDR3 is TGCGCCAGCAGCTTGGTAGGGAGCTCTGGGGCCAACGTCCTGACTTTC. Its translation: CASSLVGSSGANVLTF.

This CDR3 reads CASSPRGIAKNIQYF. DNA of the CDR3: TGTGCCAGCTCACCACGGGGTATAGCCAAAAACATTCAGTACTTC. The rearrangement uses TRBV18 and TRBJ2-4; no reliable D call. The CDR3 length is 15 residues. Germline V gene lookup returns CDR1 KGHSH and CDR2 LQKENI. Trimming removed 1 base from V and 0 bases from J, with 7 bases in between.

V and J are TRBV21-1 and TRBJ1-4; the table's D call of TRBD1 was not tested on the DNA. TRBV21-1 is classified as a pseudogene. This CDR3 is built from 18 residues. The CDR3 bases are TGTGCCAGCAGCAAAGGTCAGGGGACAGCAAAATCTAATGAAAAACTGTTTTTT. Amino acid sequence: CASSKGQGTAKSNEKLFF.

The CDR3 loop is CASSEAGGANVLTF. The CDR3 DNA is TGTGCCAGCAGTGAAGCAGGTGGGGCCAACGTCCTGACTTTC. The V call is TRBV25-1, the J call TRBJ2-6; D is undetermined. Trimming removed 2 bases from V and 3 bases from J, with 5 bases in between. The CDR3 totals 14 residues. Germline CDR1 and CDR2: MGHDK and SYGVNS.

J is TRBJ1-1 and V is TRBV7-9; no definite D call. V was cut by 6 bases and J by 5 bases, with 13 bases left in between. The germline V gene has CDR1 SEHNR and CDR2 FQNEAQ (reference sequence). CDR3 length: 13 residues. The CDR3 sequence is CASRPREITEAFF. As DNA, the CDR3 is TGTGCCAGCAGACCCCGGGAGATTACTGAAGCTTTCTTT.

This clone was found a few times. This sequence joins TRBV6-6 and TRBJ1-3; a possible D gene is TRBD1 (6 bases). This CDR3 contains 16 residues. Per the germline V gene, CDR1 is MNHNY and CDR2 is SVGAGI (reference sequence). Trimming cost V 4 bases and J 15 bases, with 28 bases left between them. CDR3 in DNA: TGTGCCAGCAGTTCTGTGGCGGCCAGGGGTCAAAAAGCGGAATATTTT. Translated: CASSSVAARGQKAEYF.